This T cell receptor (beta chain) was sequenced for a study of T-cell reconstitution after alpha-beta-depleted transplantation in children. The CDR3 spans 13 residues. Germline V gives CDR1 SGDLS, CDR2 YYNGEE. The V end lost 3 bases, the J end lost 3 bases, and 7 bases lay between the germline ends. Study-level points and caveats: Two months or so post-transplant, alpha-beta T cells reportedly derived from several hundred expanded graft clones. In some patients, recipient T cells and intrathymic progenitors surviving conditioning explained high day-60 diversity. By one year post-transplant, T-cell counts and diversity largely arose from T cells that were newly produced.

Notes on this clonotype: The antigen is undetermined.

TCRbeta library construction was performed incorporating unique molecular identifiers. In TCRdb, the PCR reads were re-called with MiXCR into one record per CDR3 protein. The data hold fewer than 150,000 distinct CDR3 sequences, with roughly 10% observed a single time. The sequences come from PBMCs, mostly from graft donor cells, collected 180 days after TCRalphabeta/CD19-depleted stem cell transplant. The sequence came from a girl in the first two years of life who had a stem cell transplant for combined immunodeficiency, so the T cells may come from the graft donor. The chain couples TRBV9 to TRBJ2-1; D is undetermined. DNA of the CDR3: TGTGCCAGCAGCGCCCAGGACTACAATGAGCAGTTCTTC. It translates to CASSAQDYNEQFF.